A selection of T cell receptor beta chains follows, all from one sample in a study of cytomegalovirus exposure and HLA in healthy donors. Libraries were prepared by immunoSEQ multiplex PCR; TCRdb keeps only in-frame clonotypes and omits some of them. Of 150,000 to 200,000 clones in the sample, roughly 85% were seen once. Sample: PBMCs. These receptors were collected from a man between 18 and 29 years old in good health and CMV-seropositive. The CDR3 runs from the conserved cysteine through the conserved F or W.

V,J,CDR3
TRBV5-6,TRBJ1-4,CASREKGQGREKLFF
TRBV7-9,TRBJ2-1,CASSATSGPYNEQFF
TRBV6-1,TRBJ2-1,CASSEGTSGGNEQFF
TRBV7-9,TRBJ1-1,CASSVSGEAFF
TRBV16,TRBJ1-4,CASSQSYFEGEENEKLFF
TRBV5-6,TRBJ1-6,CASSLSVTGGFSPLHF
TRBV7-6,TRBJ2-7,CASSPQTGVGYEQYF
TRBV6-6,TRBJ2-1,CASSEDNLVQFF
TRBV6-6,TRBJ2-7,CASKQGYEQYF
TRBV11-3,TRBJ2-2,CASSLRGGGELFF
TRBV5-5,TRBJ1-1,CASSSQGVTEAFF
TRBV2,TRBJ2-5,CASRSGAGPQGTQYF
TRBV7-9,TRBJ1-3,CASSLSGSGNTIYF
TRBV9,TRBJ2-3,CASSVGGAGTDTQYF
TRBV7-2,TRBJ1-1,CASSRPIDQGADTEAFF
TRBV6-5,TRBJ2-3,CASRSYGGGTDTQYF
TRBV27,TRBJ1-5,CASSFSGNQPQHF
TRBV7-2,TRBJ1-3,CASSSIMGLSGNTIYF
TRBV18,TRBJ2-5,CASSPPEGEAKTQYF
TRBV7-6,TRBJ2-3,CASSRTPGDPGPDTQYF
TRBV5-4,TRBJ2-3,CASSLGELASSTDTQYF
TRBV2,TRBJ2-1,CASSESGFGEQFF
TRBV12-2,TRBJ1-2,CASRSADYRGHGYTF
TRBV2,TRBJ2-1,CASSHLAGDYNEQFF
TRBV18,TRBJ2-5,CASYLQGKETQYF
TRBV5-6,TRBJ2-1,CASSPGQSSYNEQFF
TRBV6-6,TRBJ2-7,CASSSLGESEQYF
TRBV6-6,TRBJ2-1,CASRRGMDNEQFF
TRBV27,TRBJ1-6,CASRPGDDSPLHF
TRBV7-2,TRBJ1-6,CASSLGASGSPLHF
TRBV4-3,TRBJ2-1,CASSQEGSGGPNEQFF
TRBV10-3,TRBJ1-1,CAISESGQGHGTEAFF
TRBV7-2,TRBJ1-2,CASSLGQPKNYGYTF
TRBV19,TRBJ1-1,CASSWTILDTEAFF
TRBV25-1,TRBJ1-3,CASSESTVLSGNTIYF
TRBV5-1,TRBJ2-7,CASSSTGGGEQYF
TRBV4-3,TRBJ1-5,CASSVGTGDNQPQHF
TRBV6-6,TRBJ1-6,CASSLTGDSPLHF
TRBV10-3,TRBJ2-1,CAISVGGGARNEQFF
TRBV29-1,TRBJ1-4,CSVMQGDNEKLFF
TRBV5-4,TRBJ2-5,CASSLDGQGLETQYF
TRBV28,TRBJ1-2,CASNRQGRYGYTF
TRBV9,TRBJ2-3,CASTAGHGDRGADTQYF
TRBV2,TRBJ1-5,CASSEALDRVNQPQHF
TRBV12-5,TRBJ2-6,CASGLVPKQGARVDGANVLTF
TRBV30,TRBJ1-3,CAWSGDHRGFNLGNTIYF
TRBV7-3,TRBJ2-1,CASSLTVTSGRNEQFF
TRBV27,TRBJ1-1,CASSETGADEAFF
TRBV9,TRBJ1-4,CASSVRPGGTNEKLFF
TRBV19,TRBJ2-3,CASRTGGGSADTQYF
TRBV7-9,TRBJ2-3,CASSPSGATDTQYF
TRBV9,TRBJ1-1,CASSERSVTEAFF
TRBV6-1,TRBJ2-1,CASSISGGLYNEQFF
TRBV5-1,TRBJ2-4,CASSGTENIQYF
TRBV30,TRBJ2-7,CAWTTGQPPNEQYF